This paragraph covers one T cell receptor beta chain sequence. The CDR3 spans 14 residues. Germline V lookup: CDR1 SGHTA, CDR2 FQGTGA. V dropped 5 bases and J dropped 8; count of bases not matched to a gene: 9. The protocol was immunoSEQ multiplex PCR, while the TCRdb copy is restricted to in-frame clones and leaves out a portion. The table records tens of thousands of clones, about 97% of them present only once. These data are taken from a study of technical replicates of blood from several donors. The origin of this receptor is a human donor in good health. The sample was T cells isolated from PBMCs. The V and J genes are TRBV7-3 and TRBJ2-1; 7 bases agree with TRBD2. The CDR3 protein is CASSQGLDTDEQFF. The CDR3 bases are TGTGCCAGCAGCCAAGGACTAGACACCGATGAGCAGTTCTTC.